This T cell receptor (beta chain) was recorded in a study of cytomegalovirus exposure and HLA in healthy donors. It was with 60 Vbeta and 13 Jbeta primers that the PCR ran. The protocol was immunoSEQ multiplex PCR, while the TCRdb copy is restricted to in-frame clones and leaves out a portion. The table includes fewer than 110,000 clones, 76% detected once. About this clone: Its antigen is undetermined.

Study-wide results and caveats: Later analysis demonstrated an association between a missense DCLRE1C variant and TCR beta V- and J-gene trimming.

The V gene's germline CDR1 is LNHDA and CDR2 SQIVND (reference sequence). The trim removed 5 bases at V and 7 bases at J, leaving 5 bases unmatched. The CDR3 loop spans 14 amino acids. Material for sequencing was PBMCs. This chain connects TRBV19 to TRBJ1-5, with 10 bases matching TRBD1. The sequence was collected from a man aged 18 to 30 in good health and CMV-seronegative. CDR3 nucleotides: TGTGCCAGTAGTCGAGGACAGGGGGGCCAGCCCCAGCATTTT. This gives the protein CASSRGQGGQPQHF.